What follows are 5 T cell receptor beta chains derived from one specimen sequenced in a study of T cell responses to AZD1222 COVID-19 vaccine. Some clones are missing from TCRdb's copy, which holds only in-frame ones; the method was immunoSEQ multiplex PCR. The sample yields 140,000 or so clones, about 90% seen once. The sample in question was peripheral blood, obtained on day 0 of AZD1222 vaccination. The receptor source for this set is an adult in good health.

This CDR3 reads CASSFDDEQYF. The CDR3 nucleotides are TGTGCCAGCAGTTTCGACGACGAGCAGTACTTC. The rearrangement links TRBV2 to TRBJ2-7; D not certain. The CDR3 spans 11 residues. Trimming stripped 5 bases from V and 5 bases from J, with 7 bases between. Germline lookup yields CDR1 SNHLY and CDR2 FYNNEI.

The rearrangement links TRBV19 to TRBJ1-3; D may be TRBD1 (6 bases). V lost 2 bases to trimming and J lost 0 bases, with 8 bases between them. The germline gives CDR1 LNHDA, CDR2 SQIVND (reference sequence). The CDR3 runs 15 residues. The CDR3 coding sequence is TGTGCCAGTAGTATAACAGGGTTCTCTGGAAACACCATATATTTT. Translated: CASSITGFSGNTIYF.

Only one count was recorded for this clone. The chain couples TRBV6-4 to TRBJ1-1; the match to TRBD1 covers 12 bases. This CDR3 is 20 amino acids long. CDR1 and CDR2 from the germline V gene are MRHNA and SNTAGT. V was pared by 5 bases and J by 2 bases, with 18 bases of the junction left unmatched. The CDR3 reads CASSKIPTGQGAFGNTEAFF. CDR3 nucleotide sequence: TGTGCCAGCAGTAAAATTCCCACGGGACAGGGGGCCTTTGGTAACACTGAAGCTTTCTTT.

The gene calls are TRBV9 and TRBJ2-5; possibly TRBD1 for D (5 bases). The ends were cut back, 0 bases at V and 5 bases at J, with 14 bases in the middle. The CDR3 has 15 residues. Germline-derived CDR1 and CDR2 are SGDLS and YYNGEE. The CDR3 sequence: CASSVVTGQWETQYF. As DNA, the CDR3 is TGTGCCAGCAGCGTAGTTACAGGCCAGTGGGAGACCCAGTACTTC. Supplemented by reference TRBV9 and TRBJ2-5, the full variable domain reads DSGVTQTPKHLITATGQRVTLRCSPRSGDLSVYWYQQSLDQGLQFLIQYYNGEERAKGNILERFSAQQFPDLHSELNLSSLELGDSALYFCASSVVTGQWETQYFGPGTRLLVL.

The chain uses TRBV29-1 and TRBJ1-2, with 7 nucleotides matching TRBD1. The germline CDR1 and CDR2 sequences are SQVTM and ANQGSEA. V lost 6 bases and J lost 4; bases outside the gene matches: 5. The CDR3 is 12 amino acids. The CDR3 bases are TGCAGCGTCGGACAGGCGAGCTATGGCTACACCTTC. Translation gives CSVGQASYGYTF.